The clone carrying this T cell receptor (beta chain) was detected a few times. A second roughly 6 to 11 cycle PCR used barcoded and J-beta primers. TCRdb reprocessed the 5' RACE reads via MiXCR and lists one record per CDR3 protein. This sample has about 970,000 distinct CDR3 sequences; roughly 51% occur once, and the top ten carry around 21%. These data come from a study of blood T cells in healthy people across ages. This CDR3 is 17 amino acids long. Germline V gene data show CDR1 as LGHNT and CDR2 as FRNRAP. Trimming pared 0 bases from V and 2 bases from J, leaving 16 bases between. This chain connects TRBV12-5 to TRBJ1-2, with D unclear. This TCR was sampled from a woman aged 55-70 years in good health. Sequencing was performed on blood. CDR3 DNA: TGTGCTAGTGGTTTGGTACTCGGCAACGCCGCAAACTATGGCTACACCTTC. This codes for CASGLVLGNAANYGYTF.